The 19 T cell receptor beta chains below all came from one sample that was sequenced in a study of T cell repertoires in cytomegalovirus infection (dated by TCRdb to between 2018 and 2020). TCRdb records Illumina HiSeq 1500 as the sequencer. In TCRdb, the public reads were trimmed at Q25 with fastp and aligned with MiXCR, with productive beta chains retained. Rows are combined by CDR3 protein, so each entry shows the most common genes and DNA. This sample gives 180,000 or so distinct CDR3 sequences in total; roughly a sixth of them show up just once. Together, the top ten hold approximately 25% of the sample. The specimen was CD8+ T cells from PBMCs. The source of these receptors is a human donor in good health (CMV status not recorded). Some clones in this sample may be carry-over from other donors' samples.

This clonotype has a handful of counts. The CDR3 region has the DNA TGTGCCTCCAACGGGGGAAGTGCCTACGAGCAGTACTTC. Its translation is CASNGGSAYEQYF. This chain uses TRBV7-2 with TRBJ2-7, with a weak D call TRBD2 (6 bases). The CDR3 runs to 13 residues. Germline V gene sequence: CDR1 SGHTA, CDR2 FQGNSA. Between the trimmed V and J ends, which lost 11 bases and 2 bases, there was a span of 16 bases.

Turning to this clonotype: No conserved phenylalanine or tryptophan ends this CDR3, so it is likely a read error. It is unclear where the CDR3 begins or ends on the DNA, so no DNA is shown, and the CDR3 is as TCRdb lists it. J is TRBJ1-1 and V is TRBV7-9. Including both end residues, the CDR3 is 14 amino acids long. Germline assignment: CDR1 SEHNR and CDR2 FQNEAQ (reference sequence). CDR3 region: CASSSYEGPGVACI.

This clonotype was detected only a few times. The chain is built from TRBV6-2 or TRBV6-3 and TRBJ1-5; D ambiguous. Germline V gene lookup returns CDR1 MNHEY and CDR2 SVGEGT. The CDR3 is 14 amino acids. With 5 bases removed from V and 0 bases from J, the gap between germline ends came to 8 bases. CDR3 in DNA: TGTGCCAGCAGTCAGAGTTATAGCAATCAGCCCCAGCATTTT. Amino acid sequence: CASSQSYSNQPQHF.

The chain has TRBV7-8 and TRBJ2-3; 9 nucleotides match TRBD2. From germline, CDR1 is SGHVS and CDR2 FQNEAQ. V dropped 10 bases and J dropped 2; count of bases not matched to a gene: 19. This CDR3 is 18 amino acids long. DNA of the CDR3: TGTGCCACGTCCGGGTCCCAGAAGCGGGGGGTGGACACAGATACGCAGTATTTT. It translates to CATSGSQKRGVDTDTQYF.

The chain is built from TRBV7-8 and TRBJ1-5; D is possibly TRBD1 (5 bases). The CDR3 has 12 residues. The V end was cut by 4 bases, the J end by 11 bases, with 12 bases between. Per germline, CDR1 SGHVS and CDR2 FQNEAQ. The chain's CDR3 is CASSSPGQSQHF. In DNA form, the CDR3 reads TGTGCCAGCAGCTCCCCAGGGCAGTCCCAGCATTTT.

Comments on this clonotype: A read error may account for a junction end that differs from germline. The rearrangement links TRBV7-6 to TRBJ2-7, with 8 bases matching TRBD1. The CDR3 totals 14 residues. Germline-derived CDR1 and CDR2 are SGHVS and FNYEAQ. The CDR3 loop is CASSLGRGQDEQYF. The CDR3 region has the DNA TGTGCTAGCAGCTTAGGCAGGGGGCAAGACGAGCAGTACTTC. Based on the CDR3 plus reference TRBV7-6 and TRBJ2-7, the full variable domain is GAGVSQSPRYKVTKRGQDVALRCDPISGHVSLYWYRQALGQGPEFLTYFNYEAQQDKSGLPNDRFSAERPEGSISTLTIQRTEQRDSAMYRCASSLGRGQDEQYFGPGTRLTVT.

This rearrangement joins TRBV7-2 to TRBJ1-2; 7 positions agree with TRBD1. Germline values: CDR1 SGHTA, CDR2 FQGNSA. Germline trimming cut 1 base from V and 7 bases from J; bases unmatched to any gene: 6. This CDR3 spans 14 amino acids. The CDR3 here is CASSLVLTGTGYTF. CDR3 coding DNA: TGTGCCAGCAGCTTAGTATTGACAGGGACTGGCTACACCTTC.

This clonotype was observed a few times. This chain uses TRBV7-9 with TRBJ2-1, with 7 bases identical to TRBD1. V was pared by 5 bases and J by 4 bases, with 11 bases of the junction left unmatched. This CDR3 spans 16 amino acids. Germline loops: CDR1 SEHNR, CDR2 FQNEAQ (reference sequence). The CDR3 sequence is CASSTRQGRGYNEQFF. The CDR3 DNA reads TGTGCCAGCAGCACGAGACAGGGCCGAGGATACAATGAGCAGTTCTTC.

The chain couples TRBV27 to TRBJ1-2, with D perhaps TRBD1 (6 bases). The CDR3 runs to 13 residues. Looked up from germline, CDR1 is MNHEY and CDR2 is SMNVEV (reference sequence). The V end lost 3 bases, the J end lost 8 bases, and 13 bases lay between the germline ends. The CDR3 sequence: CASSFQSGEGYTF. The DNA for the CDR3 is TGTGCCAGCAGTTTCCAATCAGGGGAGGGCTACACCTTC.

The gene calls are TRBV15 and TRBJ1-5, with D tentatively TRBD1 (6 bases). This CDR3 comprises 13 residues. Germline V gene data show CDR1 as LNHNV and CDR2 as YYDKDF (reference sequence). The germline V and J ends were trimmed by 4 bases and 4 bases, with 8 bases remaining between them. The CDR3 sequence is CATSIQGNQPQHF. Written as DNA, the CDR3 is TGTGCCACCAGCATCCAGGGGAATCAGCCCCAGCATTTT.

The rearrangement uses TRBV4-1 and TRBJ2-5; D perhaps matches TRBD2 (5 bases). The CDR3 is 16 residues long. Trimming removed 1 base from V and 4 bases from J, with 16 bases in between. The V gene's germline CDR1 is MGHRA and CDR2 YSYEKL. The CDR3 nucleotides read TGCGCCAGCAGCCAAGCTCCGGGGTCCAGCGGAGAGACCCAGTACTTC. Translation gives CASSQAPGSSGETQYF.

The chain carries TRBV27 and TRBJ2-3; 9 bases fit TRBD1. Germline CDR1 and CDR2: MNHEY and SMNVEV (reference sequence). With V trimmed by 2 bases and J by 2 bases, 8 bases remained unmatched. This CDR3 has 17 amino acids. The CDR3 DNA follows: TGTGCCAGCAGTTTAGTGGCCGGGACAGGGATCACAGATACGCAGTATTTT. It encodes CASSLVAGTGITDTQYF.

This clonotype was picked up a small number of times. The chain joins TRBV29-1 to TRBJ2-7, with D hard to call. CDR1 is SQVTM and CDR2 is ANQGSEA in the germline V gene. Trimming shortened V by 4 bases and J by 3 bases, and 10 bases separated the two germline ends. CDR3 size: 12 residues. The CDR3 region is CSVGRAGYEQYF. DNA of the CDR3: TGCAGCGTTGGACGGGCCGGCTACGAGCAGTACTTC.

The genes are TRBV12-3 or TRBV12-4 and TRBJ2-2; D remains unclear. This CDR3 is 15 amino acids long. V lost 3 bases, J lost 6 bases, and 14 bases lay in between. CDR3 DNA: TGTGCCAGCAGTTTTACTGCCTTGCATGCCGGGGAGCTGTTTTTT. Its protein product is CASSFTALHAGELFF.

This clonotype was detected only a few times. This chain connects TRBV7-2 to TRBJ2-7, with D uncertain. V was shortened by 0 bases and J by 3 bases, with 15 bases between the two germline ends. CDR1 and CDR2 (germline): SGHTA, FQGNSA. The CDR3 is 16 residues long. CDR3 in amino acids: CASSLAVGIRIYEQYF. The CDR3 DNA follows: TGTGCCAGCAGCTTAGCGGTAGGGATTCGGATCTACGAGCAGTACTTC.

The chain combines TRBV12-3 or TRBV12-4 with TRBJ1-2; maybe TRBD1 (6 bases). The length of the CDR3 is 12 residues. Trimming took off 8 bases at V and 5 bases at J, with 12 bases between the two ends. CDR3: CASVGTSYGYTF. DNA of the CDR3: TGTGCCAGCGTGGGGACATCGTATGGCTACACCTTC.

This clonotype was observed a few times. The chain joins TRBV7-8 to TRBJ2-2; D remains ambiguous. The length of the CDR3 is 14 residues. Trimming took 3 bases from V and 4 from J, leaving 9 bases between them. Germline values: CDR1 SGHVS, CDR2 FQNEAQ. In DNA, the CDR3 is TGTGCCAGCAGCTTTATAAACACCACCGGGGAGCTGTTTTTT. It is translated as CASSFINTTGELFF.

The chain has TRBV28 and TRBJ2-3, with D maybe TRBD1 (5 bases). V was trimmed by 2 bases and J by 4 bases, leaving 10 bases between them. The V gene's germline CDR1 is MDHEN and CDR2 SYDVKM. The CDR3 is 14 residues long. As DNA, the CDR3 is TGTGCCAGCAGTTTAGACAGCTGGTCAGATACGCAGTATTTT. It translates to CASSLDSWSDTQYF.

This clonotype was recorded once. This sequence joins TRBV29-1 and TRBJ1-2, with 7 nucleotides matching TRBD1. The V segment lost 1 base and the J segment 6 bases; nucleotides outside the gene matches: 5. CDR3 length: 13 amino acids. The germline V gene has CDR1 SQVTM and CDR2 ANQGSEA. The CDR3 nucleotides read TGCAGCGTTGAAGGACAGGGTGAACATGGCTACACCTTC. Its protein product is CSVEGQGEHGYTF.